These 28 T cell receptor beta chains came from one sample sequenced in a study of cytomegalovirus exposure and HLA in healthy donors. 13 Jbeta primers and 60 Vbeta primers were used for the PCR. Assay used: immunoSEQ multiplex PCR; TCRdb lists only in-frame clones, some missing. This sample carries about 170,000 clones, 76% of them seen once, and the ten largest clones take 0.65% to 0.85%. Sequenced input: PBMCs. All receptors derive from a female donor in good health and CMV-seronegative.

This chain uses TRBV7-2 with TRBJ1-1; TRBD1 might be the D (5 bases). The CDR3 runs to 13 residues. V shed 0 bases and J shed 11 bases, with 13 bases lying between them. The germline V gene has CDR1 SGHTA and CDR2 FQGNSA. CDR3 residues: CASSLAGGTGAFF. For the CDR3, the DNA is TGTGCCAGCAGCTTAGCGGGGGGAACCGGGGCTTTCTTT. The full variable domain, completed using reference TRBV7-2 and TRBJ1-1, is GAGVSQSPSNKVTEKGKDVELRCDPISGHTALYWYRQSLGQGLEFLIYFQGNSAPDKSGLPSDRFSAERTGGSVSTLTIQRTQQEDSAVYLCASSLAGGTGAFFGQGTRLTVV.

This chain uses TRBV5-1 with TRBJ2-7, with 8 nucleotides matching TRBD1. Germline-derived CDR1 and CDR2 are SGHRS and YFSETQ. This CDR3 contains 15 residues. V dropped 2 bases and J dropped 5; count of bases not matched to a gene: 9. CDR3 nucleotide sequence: TGCGCCAGCAGCTTTGGGCAGGGGGCTGGGAACGAGCAGTACTTC. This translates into CASSFGQGAGNEQYF.

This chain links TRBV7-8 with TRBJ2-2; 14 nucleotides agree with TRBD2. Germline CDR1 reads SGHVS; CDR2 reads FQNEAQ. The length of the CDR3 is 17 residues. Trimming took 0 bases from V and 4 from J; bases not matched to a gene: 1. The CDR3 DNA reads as TGTGCCAGCAGCTTAGCCGGGACTAGCGGGAGCACCGGGGAGCTGTTTTTT. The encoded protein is CASSLAGTSGSTGELFF.

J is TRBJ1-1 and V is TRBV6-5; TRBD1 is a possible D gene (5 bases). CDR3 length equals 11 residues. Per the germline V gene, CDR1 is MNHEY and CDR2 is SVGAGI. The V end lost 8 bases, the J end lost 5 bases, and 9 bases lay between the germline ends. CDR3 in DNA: TGTGCCAGCGCCAGGGAAACTGAAGCTTTCTTT. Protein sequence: CASARETEAFF.

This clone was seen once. DNA of the CDR3: TGTGCCTGGAGGCGGTCCGGGAGCTCCTACGAGCAGTACTTC. Protein: CAWRRSGSSYEQYF. V usage is TRBV30 and J usage is TRBJ2-7, with a possible D match to TRBD2 (6 bases). CDR3 size: 14 residues. The germline V gene has CDR1 GTSNPN and CDR2 SVGIG (reference sequence). The V and J ends lost 3 bases and 0 bases respectively, with 12 bases between them.

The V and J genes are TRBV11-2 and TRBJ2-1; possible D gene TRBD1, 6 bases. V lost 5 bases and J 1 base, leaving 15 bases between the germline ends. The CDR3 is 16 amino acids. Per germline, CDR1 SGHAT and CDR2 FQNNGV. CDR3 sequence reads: CASSKWGRGSYNEQFF. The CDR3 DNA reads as TGTGCCAGCAGCAAGTGGGGGCGTGGGTCCTACAATGAGCAGTTCTTC.

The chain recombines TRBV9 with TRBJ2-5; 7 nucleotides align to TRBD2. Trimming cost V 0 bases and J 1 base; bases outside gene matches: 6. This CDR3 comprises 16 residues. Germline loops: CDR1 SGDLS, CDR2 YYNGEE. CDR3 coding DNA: TGTGCCAGCAGCGTAGAGGGCAAGCGGGGCCAAGAGACCCAGTACTTC. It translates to CASSVEGKRGQETQYF.

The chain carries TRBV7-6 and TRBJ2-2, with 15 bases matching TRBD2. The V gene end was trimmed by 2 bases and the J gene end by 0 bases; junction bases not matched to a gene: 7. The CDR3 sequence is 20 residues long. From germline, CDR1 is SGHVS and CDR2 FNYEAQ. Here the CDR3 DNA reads TGTGCCAGCAGCTTACGAAGGACTAGCGGGGGGGGTGCGAACACCGGGGAGCTGTTTTTT. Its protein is CASSLRRTSGGGANTGELFF.

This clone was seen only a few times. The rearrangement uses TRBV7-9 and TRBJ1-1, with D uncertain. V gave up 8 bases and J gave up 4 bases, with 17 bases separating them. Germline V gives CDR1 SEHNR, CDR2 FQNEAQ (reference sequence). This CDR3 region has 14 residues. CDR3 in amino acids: CASSTERAGTEAFF. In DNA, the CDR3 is TGTGCCAGCTCCACCGAGCGTGCGGGCACTGAAGCTTTCTTT. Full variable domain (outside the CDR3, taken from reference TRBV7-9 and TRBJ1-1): DTGVSQNPRHKITKRGQNVTFRCDPISEHNRLYWYRQTLGQGPEFLTYFQNEAQLEKSRLLSDRFSAERPKGSFSTLEIQRTEQGDSAMYLCASSTERAGTEAFFGQGTRLTVV.

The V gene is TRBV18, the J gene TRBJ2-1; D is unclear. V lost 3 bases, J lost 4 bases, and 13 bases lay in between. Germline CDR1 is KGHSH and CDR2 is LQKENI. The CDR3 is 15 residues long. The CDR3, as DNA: TGTGCCAGCTCACCTGAGGCTCCCGTTTACAATGAGCAGTTCTTC. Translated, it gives CASSPEAPVYNEQFF. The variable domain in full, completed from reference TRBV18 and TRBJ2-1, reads NAGVMQNPRHLVRRRGQEARLRCSPMKGHSHVYWYRQLPEEGLKFMVYLQKENIIDESGMPKERFSAEFPKEGPSILRIQQVVRGDSAAYFCASSPEAPVYNEQFFGPGTRLTVL.

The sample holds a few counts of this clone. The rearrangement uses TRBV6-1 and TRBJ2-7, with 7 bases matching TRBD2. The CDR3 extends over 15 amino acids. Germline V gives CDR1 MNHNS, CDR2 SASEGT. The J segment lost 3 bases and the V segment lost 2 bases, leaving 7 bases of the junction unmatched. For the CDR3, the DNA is TGTGCCAGCAGTGAAATGGGGGGGACTCGCTACGAGCAGTACTTC. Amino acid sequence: CASSEMGGTRYEQYF.

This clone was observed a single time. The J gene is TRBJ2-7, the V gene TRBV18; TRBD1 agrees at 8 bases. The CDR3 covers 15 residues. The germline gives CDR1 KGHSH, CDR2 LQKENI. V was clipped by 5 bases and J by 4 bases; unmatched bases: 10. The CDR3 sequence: CASSSRDRPWYEQYF. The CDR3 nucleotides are TGTGCCAGCTCATCCCGGGACAGGCCTTGGTACGAGCAGTACTTC.

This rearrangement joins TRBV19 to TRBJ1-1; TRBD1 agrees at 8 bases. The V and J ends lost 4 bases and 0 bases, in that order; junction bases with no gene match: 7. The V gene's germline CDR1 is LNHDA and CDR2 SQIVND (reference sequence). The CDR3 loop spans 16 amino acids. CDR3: CASSSGQGVVNTEAFF. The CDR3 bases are TGTGCCAGTAGTAGCGGACAGGGCGTGGTGAACACTGAAGCTTTCTTT.

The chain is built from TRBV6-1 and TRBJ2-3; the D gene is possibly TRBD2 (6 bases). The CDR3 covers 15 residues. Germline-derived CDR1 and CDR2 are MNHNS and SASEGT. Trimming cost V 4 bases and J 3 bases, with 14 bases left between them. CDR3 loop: CASSVRSGTTDTQYF. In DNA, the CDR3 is TGTGCCAGCAGTGTGCGGTCCGGGACTACAGATACGCAGTATTTT.

The CDR3 region is CASSSSAGGSNQPQHF. DNA of the CDR3: TGTGCCAGCAGCTCTTCAGCAGGGGGCAGCAATCAGCCCCAGCATTTT. The chain joins TRBV7-6 to TRBJ1-5, with 8 bases matching TRBD1. After removal of 4 bases from V and 1 base from J, the junction contained 6 bases not matched to a gene. CDR3 size: 16 residues. Germline V lookup: CDR1 SGHVS, CDR2 FNYEAQ.

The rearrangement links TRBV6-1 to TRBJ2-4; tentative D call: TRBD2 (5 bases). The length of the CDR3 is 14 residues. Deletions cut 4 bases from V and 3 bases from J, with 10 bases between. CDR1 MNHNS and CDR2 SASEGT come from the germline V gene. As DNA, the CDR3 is TGTGCCAGCAGTGGAGGGAATGACAAAAACATTCAGTACTTC. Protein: CASSGGNDKNIQYF.

The CDR3 region is CASSLYSVETQYF. The CDR3 DNA sequence: TGTGCCAGCAGCTTATATTCGGTCGAGACCCAGTACTTC. The V and J genes are TRBV7-2 and TRBJ2-5; D not resolved. Germline V CDR1 and CDR2: SGHTA, FQGNSA. The CDR3 length is 13 residues. V was trimmed by 2 bases and J by 5 bases, leaving 9 bases between them.

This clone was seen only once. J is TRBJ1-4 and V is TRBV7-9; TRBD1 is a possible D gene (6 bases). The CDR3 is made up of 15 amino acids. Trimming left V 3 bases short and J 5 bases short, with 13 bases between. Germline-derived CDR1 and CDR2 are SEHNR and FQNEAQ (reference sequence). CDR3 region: CASSLGAGPNEKLFF. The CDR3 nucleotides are TGTGCCAGCAGCTTGGGGGCAGGGCCCAATGAAAAACTGTTTTTT. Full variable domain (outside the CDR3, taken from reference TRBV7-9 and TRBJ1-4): DTGVSQNPRHKITKRGQNVTFRCDPISEHNRLYWYRQTLGQGPEFLTYFQNEAQLEKSRLLSDRFSAERPKGSFSTLEIQRTEQGDSAMYLCASSLGAGPNEKLFFGSGTQLSVL.

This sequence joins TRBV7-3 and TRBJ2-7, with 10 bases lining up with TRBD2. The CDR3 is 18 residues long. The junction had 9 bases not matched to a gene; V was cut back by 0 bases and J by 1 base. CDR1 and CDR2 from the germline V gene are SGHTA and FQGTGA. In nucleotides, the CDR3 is TGTGCCAGCAGCTTAACGAGCCTAGCGGGAGTATCTTCCTACGAGCAGTACTTC. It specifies CASSLTSLAGVSSYEQYF.

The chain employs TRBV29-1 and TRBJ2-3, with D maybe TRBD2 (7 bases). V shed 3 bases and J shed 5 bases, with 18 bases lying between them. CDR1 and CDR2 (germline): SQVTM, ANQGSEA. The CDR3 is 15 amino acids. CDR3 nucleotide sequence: TGCAGCGTTGAGGGGGGGCAGATAAGAGGAGATACGCAGTATTTT. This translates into CSVEGGQIRGDTQYF.

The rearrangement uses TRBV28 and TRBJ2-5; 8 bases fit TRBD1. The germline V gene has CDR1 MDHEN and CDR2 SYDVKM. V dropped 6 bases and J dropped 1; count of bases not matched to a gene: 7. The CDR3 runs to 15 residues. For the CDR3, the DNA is TGTGCCAGCAGGTCAGGGACAGGAGCCCAAGAGACCCAGTACTTC. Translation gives CASRSGTGAQETQYF.

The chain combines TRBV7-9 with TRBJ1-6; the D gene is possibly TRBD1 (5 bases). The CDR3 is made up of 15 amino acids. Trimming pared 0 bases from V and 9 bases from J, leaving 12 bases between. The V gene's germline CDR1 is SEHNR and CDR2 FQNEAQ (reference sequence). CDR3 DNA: TGTGCCAGCAGCTTAGCAACAGGCTCAAGTTCACCCCTCCACTTT. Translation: CASSLATGSSSPLHF.

CDR3 amino acids: CASSLVQGQGDYEQYF. DNA for the CDR3: TGTGCCAGCAGCTTAGTTCAAGGTCAGGGGGACTACGAGCAGTACTTC. The chain is built from TRBV7-2 and TRBJ2-7, with 7 positions matching TRBD1. Trimming at V came to 1 base and at J to 3 bases, leaving 9 bases not matched to a gene. The germline gives CDR1 SGHTA, CDR2 FQGNSA. This CDR3 region has 16 residues.

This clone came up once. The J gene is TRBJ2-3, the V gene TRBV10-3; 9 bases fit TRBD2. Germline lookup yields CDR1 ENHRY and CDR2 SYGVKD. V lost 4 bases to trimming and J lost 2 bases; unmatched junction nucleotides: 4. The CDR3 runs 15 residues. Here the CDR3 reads CAISALAGYTDTQYF. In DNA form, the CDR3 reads TGTGCCATCAGTGCCCTAGCGGGGTACACAGATACGCAGTATTTT.

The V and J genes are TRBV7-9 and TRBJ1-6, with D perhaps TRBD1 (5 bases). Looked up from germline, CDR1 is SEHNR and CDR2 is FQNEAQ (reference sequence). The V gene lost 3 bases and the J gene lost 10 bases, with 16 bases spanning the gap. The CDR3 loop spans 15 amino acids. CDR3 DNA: TGTGCCAGCAGCTTCCATCTCAGGGATGGATCACCCCTCCACTTT. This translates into CASSFHLRDGSPLHF.

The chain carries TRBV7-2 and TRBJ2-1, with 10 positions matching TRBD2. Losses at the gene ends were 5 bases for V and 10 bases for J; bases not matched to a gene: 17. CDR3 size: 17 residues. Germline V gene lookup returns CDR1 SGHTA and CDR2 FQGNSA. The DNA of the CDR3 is TGTGCCAGCAGCCCACATCCGAGCAGCGGGGGGGTTGGGGAGCAGTTCTTC. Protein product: CASSPHPSSGGVGEQFF.

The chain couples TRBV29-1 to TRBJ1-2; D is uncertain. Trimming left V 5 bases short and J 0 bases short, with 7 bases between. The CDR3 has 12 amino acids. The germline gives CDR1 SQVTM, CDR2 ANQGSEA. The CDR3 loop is CSVHTANYGYTF. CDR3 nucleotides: TGCAGCGTTCATACAGCTAACTATGGCTACACCTTC.

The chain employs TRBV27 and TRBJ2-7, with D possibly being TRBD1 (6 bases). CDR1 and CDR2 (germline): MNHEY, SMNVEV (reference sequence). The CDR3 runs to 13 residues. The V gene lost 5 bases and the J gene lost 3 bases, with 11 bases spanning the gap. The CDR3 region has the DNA TGTGCCAGCAGTCTTGGCAGGGGCTACGAGCAGTACTTC. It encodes CASSLGRGYEQYF.